The 14 T cell receptor beta chains given below trace back to one sample, sequenced in a study of shared clonotypes between healthy human individuals. In the naive CD8 group, cells lacked CD45RO and were positively selected for CCR7, so terminally differentiated effector memory CD45RA+ cells were left out. This table comes from immunoSEQ multiplex PCR, and its TCRdb copy is limited to in-frame clones, with some not included. Of 2 million to 2.5 million clones in the sample, over 85% are singletons; the top ten hold 1% to 1.3%. Sequencing input: naive CD8+ T cells sorted from blood. The receptors were sampled from a man between 18 and 29 years old in good health.

This chain connects TRBV5-1 to TRBJ2-7, with TRBD1 matching 8 bases. CDR3 length equals 15 residues. Trimming removed 4 bases from V and 1 base from J; junction bases left unmatched: 7. Germline V gene data show CDR1 as SGHRS and CDR2 as YFSETQ. The chain's CDR3 is CASSGSWDRSYEQYF. The DNA for the CDR3 is TGCGCCAGCAGCGGGTCTTGGGACAGGTCCTACGAGCAGTACTTC.

The chain carries TRBV9 and TRBJ2-4, with TRBD2 identical over 8 bases. Losses at the gene ends were 3 bases for V and 1 base for J; bases not matched to a gene: 3. Germline values: CDR1 SGDLS, CDR2 YYNGEE. This CDR3 is built from 15 residues. The DNA of the CDR3 is TGTGCCAGCAGCGCCGGGGGGGCGGCCAAAAACATTCAGTACTTC. Residues: CASSAGGAAKNIQYF.

To note about this clone: Other DNA sequences of this sample code for an identical CDR3. J is TRBJ2-7 and V is TRBV28, with 9 bases matching TRBD2. The CDR3 extends over 14 amino acids. From germline, CDR1 is MDHEN and CDR2 SYDVKM. V dropped 4 bases and J dropped 4; count of bases not matched to a gene: 5. CDR3 bases: TGTGCCAGCAGTTCATCTAGCGGGGCGTACGAGCAGTACTTC. It translates to CASSSSSGAYEQYF.

The chain couples TRBV9 to TRBJ1-1; 7 bases are a match to TRBD1. The germline CDR1 and CDR2 sequences are SGDLS and YYNGEE. CDR3 length: 12 residues. Trimming took 3 bases from V and 8 from J; bases not matched to a gene: 4. DNA of the CDR3: TGTGCCAGCAGCGGCGGGACAGCCGAAGCTTTCTTT. The encoded protein is CASSGGTAEAFF.

As DNA, the CDR3 is TGCAGCGTTGAAGGGAGTAGCGGGATGCTTTACAATGAGCAGTTCTTC. Translation gives CSVEGSSGMLYNEQFF. This rearrangement joins TRBV29-1 to TRBJ2-1; 8 bases are shared with TRBD2. The trim removed 1 base at V and 4 bases at J, leaving 9 bases unmatched. The CDR3 is 16 amino acids. The germline gives CDR1 SQVTM, CDR2 ANQGSEA.

The rearrangement joins TRBV27 to TRBJ2-2; D ambiguous. The germline V and J ends were trimmed by 7 bases and 4 bases, with 16 bases remaining between them. CDR1 is MNHEY and CDR2 is SMNVEV in the germline V gene (reference sequence). There are 15 residues in the CDR3. The CDR3 DNA follows: TGTGCCAGCACCGCTGAGTACGCCGTCACCGGGGAGCTGTTTTTT. It encodes CASTAEYAVTGELFF.

This clone was picked up a small number of times. The chain couples TRBV9 to TRBJ2-1; 9 nucleotides agree with TRBD2. The V segment lost 2 bases and the J segment 10 bases; nucleotides outside the gene matches: 10. The germline V gene has CDR1 SGDLS and CDR2 YYNGEE. This CDR3 has 15 amino acids. For the CDR3, the DNA is TGTGCCAGCAGCGTTACGGGACTAGCTTTAGGGGAGCAGTTCTTC. Protein product: CASSVTGLALGEQFF.

This rearrangement joins TRBV27 to TRBJ2-7, with 8 nucleotides matching TRBD1. CDR1 is MNHEY, CDR2 SMNVEV, per germline (reference sequence). This CDR3 comprises 16 residues. V was clipped by 4 bases and J by 2 bases; unmatched bases: 10. Here the CDR3 reads CASSSYRTGGAYEQYF. CDR3 DNA: TGTGCCAGCAGTTCGTATCGAACAGGGGGAGCCTACGAGCAGTACTTC.

This chain joins TRBV4-3 and TRBJ1-1; D unresolved. The germline V and J ends were trimmed by 0 bases and 1 base, with 9 bases remaining between them. This CDR3 comprises 15 residues. Germline lookup yields CDR1 LGHNA and CDR2 YSLEER. The CDR3 reads CASSQEVPGNTEAFF. The CDR3 region has the DNA TGCGCCAGCAGCCAAGAAGTACCGGGGAACACTGAAGCTTTCTTT.

Of note for this clone: The sample carries other DNA sequences with the same CDR3. The V call is TRBV6-6, the J call TRBJ2-7, with 8 bases that match TRBD1. The V gene's germline CDR1 is MNHNY and CDR2 SVGAGI (reference sequence). With 0 bases clipped from V and 4 bases from J, the junction kept 2 bases outside the gene matches. There are 14 residues in the CDR3. DNA of the CDR3: TGTGCCAGCAGTTACTCCGGGACAGGTTACGAGCAGTACTTC. This translates into CASSYSGTGYEQYF.

This clone came up once. The chain employs TRBV28 and TRBJ1-1; 8 bases match TRBD1. V shed 4 bases, J shed 2 bases, and the junction held 6 bases outside the gene matches. This CDR3 is 15 amino acids long. The germline gives CDR1 MDHEN, CDR2 SYDVKM. This chain's CDR3 is CASSSPTGGNTEAFF. CDR3 bases: TGTGCCAGCAGTTCCCCCACAGGGGGAAACACTGAAGCTTTCTTT.

The rearrangement joins TRBV27 to TRBJ1-6, with 7 nucleotides matching TRBD1. Germline CDR1 reads MNHEY; CDR2 reads SMNVEV (reference sequence). J was trimmed by 7 bases and V by 6 bases; bases with no gene match: 6. This CDR3 contains 14 residues. CDR3 protein: CASSPTGTNSPLHF. CDR3 DNA sequence: TGTGCCAGCAGCCCGACAGGGACCAATTCACCCCTCCACTTT.

V usage is TRBV4-1 and J usage is TRBJ1-2, with a weak D call TRBD1 (6 bases). The CDR3 loop spans 13 amino acids. Germline V gene data show CDR1 as MGHRA and CDR2 as YSYEKL. V dropped 2 bases and J dropped 6 bases, with 10 bases sitting between them. For the CDR3, the DNA is TGCGCCAGCAGCCAAAGGGGGGGGAATGGCTACACCTTC. This codes for CASSQRGGNGYTF.

J is TRBJ2-7 and V is TRBV9, with unresolved D. The CDR3 has 13 amino acids. Trimming stripped 3 bases from V and 6 bases from J, with 13 bases between. Germline-derived CDR1 and CDR2 are SGDLS and YYNGEE. The CDR3 region has the DNA TGTGCCAGCAGCGCCGGATGGGTCGGCGAGCAGTACTTC. Translating gives CASSAGWVGEQYF.